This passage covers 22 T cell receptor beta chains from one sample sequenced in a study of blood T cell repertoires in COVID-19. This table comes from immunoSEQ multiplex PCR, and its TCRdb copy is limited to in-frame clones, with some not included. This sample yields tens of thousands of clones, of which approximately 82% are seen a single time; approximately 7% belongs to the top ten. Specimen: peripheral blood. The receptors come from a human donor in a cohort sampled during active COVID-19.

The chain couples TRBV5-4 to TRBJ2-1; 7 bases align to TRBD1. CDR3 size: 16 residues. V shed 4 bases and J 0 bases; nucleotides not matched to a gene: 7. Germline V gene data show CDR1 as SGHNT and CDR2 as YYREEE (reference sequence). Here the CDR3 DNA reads TGTGCCAGCAGCCCGGAGAGGGGGCGCTCCTACAATGAGCAGTTCTTC. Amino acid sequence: CASSPERGRSYNEQFF.

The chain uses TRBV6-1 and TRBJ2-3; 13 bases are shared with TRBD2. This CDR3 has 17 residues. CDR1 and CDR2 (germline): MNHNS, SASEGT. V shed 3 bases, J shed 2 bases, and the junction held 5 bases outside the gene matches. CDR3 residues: CASSDPLAGGYTDTQYF. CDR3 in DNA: TGTGCCAGCAGTGACCCACTAGCGGGGGGGTACACAGATACGCAGTATTTT.

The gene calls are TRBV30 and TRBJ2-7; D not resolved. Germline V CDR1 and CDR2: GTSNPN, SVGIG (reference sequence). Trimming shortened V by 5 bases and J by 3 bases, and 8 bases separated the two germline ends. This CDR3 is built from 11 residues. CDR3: CAWGPFYEQYF. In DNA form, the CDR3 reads TGTGCCTGGGGACCGTTCTACGAGCAGTACTTC.

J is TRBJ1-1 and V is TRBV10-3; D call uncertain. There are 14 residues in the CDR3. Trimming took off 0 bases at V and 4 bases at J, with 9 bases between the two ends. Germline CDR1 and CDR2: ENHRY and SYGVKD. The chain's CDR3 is CAISESSGFTEAFF. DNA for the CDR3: TGTGCCATCAGTGAGTCAAGCGGGTTCACTGAAGCTTTCTTT.

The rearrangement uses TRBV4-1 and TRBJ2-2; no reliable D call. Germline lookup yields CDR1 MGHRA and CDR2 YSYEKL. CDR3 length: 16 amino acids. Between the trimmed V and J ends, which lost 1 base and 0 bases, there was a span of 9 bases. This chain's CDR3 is CASSQGRGANTGELFF. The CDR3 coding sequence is TGCGCCAGCAGCCAAGGTCGCGGAGCGAACACCGGGGAGCTGTTTTTT.

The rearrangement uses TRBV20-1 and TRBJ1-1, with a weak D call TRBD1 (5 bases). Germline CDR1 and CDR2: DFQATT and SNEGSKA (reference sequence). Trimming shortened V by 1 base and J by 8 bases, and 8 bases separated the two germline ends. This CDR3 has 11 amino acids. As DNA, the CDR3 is TGCAGTGCTAGAGGGGGCAGGGAAGCTTTCTTT. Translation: CSARGGREAFF.

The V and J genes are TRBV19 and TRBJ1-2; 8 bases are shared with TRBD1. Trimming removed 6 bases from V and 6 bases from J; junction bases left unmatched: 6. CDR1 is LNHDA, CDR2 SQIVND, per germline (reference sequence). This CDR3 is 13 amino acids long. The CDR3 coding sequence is TGTGCCAGTAGGTCCCAGGGGGCGGATGGCTACACCTTC. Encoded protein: CASRSQGADGYTF.

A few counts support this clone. This CDR3 is CASRGTGLGGELFF. The DNA of the CDR3 is TGTGCCAGTCGGGGGACAGGGTTAGGCGGGGAGCTGTTTTTT. V gene TRBV19 combines with J gene TRBJ2-2, with 9 bases matching TRBD1. V lost 8 bases and J lost 7; bases outside the gene matches: 8. The germline V gene has CDR1 LNHDA and CDR2 SQIVND (reference sequence). This CDR3 has 14 residues.

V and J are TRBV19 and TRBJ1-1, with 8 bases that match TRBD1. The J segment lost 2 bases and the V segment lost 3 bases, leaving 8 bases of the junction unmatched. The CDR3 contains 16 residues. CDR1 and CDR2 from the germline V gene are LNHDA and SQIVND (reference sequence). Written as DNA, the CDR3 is TGTGCCAGTAGTATTCTCGGACAGGGAGGCAACACTGAAGCTTTCTTT. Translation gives CASSILGQGGNTEAFF.

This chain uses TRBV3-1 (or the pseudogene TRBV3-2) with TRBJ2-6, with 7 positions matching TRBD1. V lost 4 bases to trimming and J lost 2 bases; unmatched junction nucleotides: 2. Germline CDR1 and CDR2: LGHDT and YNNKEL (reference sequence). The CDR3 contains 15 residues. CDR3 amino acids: CASSRQGAGANVLTF. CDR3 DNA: TGTGCCAGCAGCCGCCAGGGGGCTGGGGCCAACGTCCTGACTTTC.

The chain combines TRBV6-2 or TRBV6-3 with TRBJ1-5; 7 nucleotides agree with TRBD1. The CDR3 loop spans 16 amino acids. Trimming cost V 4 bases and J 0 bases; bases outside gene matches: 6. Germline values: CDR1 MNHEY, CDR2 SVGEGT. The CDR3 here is CASSSETGYSNQPQHF. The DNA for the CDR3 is TGTGCCAGCAGTTCCGAGACAGGGTATAGCAATCAGCCCCAGCATTTT.

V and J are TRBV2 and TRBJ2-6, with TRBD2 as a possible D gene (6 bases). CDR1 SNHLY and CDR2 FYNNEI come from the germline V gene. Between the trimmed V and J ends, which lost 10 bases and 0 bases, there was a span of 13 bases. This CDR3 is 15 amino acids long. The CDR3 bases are TGTGCCAACGGGCGGGGTTCCTCTGGGGCCAACGTCCTGACTTTC. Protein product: CANGRGSSGANVLTF.

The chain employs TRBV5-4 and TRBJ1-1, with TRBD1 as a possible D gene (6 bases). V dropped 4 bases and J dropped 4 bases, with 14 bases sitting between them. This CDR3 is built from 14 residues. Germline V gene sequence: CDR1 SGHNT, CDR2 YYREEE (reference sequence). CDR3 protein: CASSPDRDFTEAFF. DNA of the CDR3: TGTGCCAGCAGCCCGGACAGAGATTTCACTGAAGCTTTCTTT.

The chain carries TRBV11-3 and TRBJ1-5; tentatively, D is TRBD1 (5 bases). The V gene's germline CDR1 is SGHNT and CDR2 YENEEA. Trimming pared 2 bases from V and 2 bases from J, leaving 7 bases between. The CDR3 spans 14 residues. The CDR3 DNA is TGTGCCAGCAGCTTAAGGGGTCGCAATCAGCCCCAGCATTTT. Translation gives CASSLRGRNQPQHF. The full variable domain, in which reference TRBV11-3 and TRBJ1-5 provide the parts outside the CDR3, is EAGVVQSPRYKIIEKKQPVAFWCNPISGHNTLYWYLQNLGQGPELLIRYENEEAVDDSQLPKDRFSAERLKGVDSTLKIQPAELGDSAVYLCASSLRGRNQPQHFGDGTRLSIL.

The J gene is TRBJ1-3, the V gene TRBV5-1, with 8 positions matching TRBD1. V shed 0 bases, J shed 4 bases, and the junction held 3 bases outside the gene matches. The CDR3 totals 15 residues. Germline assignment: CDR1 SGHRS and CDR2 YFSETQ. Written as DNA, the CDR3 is TGCGCCAGCAGCTTGGGACAGGGGTTGGGAAACACCATATATTTT. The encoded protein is CASSLGQGLGNTIYF.

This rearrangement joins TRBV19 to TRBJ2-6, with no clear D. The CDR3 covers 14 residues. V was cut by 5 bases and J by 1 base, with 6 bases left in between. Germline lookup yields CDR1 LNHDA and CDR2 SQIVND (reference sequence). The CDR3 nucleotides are TGTGCCAGTAGTCCAGGATCTGGGGCCAACGTCCTGACTTTC. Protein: CASSPGSGANVLTF.

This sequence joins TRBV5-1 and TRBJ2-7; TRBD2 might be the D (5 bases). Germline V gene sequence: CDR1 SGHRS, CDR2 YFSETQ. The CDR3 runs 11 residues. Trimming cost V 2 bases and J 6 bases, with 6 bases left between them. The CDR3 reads CASSFGGEQYF. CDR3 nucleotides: TGCGCCAGCAGCTTCGGAGGCGAGCAGTACTTC.

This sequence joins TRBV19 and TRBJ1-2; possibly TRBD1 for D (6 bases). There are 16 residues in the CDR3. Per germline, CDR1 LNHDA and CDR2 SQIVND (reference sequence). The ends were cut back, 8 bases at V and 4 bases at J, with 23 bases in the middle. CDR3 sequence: CASSVVDQGKPYGYTF. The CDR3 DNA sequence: TGTGCCAGTTCCGTAGTGGACCAGGGGAAACCCTATGGCTACACCTTC.

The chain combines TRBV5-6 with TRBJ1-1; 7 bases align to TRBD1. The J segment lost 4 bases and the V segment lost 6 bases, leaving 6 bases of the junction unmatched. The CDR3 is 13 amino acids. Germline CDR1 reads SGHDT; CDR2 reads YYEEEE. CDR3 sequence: CASTRQGGTEAFF. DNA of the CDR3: TGTGCCAGCACGCGTCAGGGGGGCACTGAAGCTTTCTTT.

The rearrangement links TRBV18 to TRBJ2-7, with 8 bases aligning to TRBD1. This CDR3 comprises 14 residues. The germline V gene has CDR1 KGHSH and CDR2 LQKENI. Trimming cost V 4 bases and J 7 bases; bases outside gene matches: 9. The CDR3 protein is CASSHGQGSGEQYF. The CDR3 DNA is TGTGCCAGCTCACACGGACAGGGTTCTGGTGAGCAGTACTTC.

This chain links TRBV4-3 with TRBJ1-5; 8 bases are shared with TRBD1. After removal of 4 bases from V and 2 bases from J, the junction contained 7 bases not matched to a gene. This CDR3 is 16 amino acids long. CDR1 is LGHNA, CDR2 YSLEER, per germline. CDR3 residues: CASSLDDRGGNQPQHF. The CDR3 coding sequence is TGCGCCAGCAGCCTCGATGACAGGGGTGGCAATCAGCCCCAGCATTTT.

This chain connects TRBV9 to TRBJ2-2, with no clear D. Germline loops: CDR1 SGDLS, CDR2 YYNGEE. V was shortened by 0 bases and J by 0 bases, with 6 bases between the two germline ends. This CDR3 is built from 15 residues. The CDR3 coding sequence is TGTGCCAGCAGCGTAGGGCTGGCGAACACCGGGGAGCTGTTTTTT. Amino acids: CASSVGLANTGELFF.